A single sample is the source of the 5 T cell receptor beta chains below, sequenced in a study of graft-versus-host responses after intestinal transplantation. Here immunoSEQ multiplex PCR was the method, and the copy in TCRdb shows in-frame clones only, minus some. The table shows roughly 90,000 clones, with about 87% occurring only once. Their antigens are not known. The sequences come from unstimulated CD4+ T cells sorted from spleen or lymph node cells, collected before transplant. These receptors were collected from a human donor who was the organ donor for an intestinal transplant.

The genes are TRBV28 and TRBJ2-7, with 11 bases matching TRBD2. The CDR3 contains 16 residues. From germline, CDR1 is MDHEN and CDR2 SYDVKM. Unmatched junction bases numbered 14, after V lost 6 bases and J lost 7 bases. This CDR3 is CASSARGSGRDGEQYF. The CDR3 nucleotides are TGTGCCAGCAGCGCTAGGGGTAGCGGGAGGGACGGAGAGCAGTACTTC.

On this clone itself: In the same sample, other DNA sequences code for this CDR3. This rearrangement joins TRBV5-6 to TRBJ1-1, with TRBD1 as a possible D gene (6 bases). The CDR3 consists of 14 residues. Trimming stripped 4 bases from V and 4 bases from J, with 14 bases between. CDR1 is SGHDT and CDR2 is YYEEEE in the germline V gene. The CDR3 protein is CASSLRGGGTEAFF. The CDR3 nucleotides are TGTGCCAGCAGCCTAAGGGGGGGAGGCACTGAAGCTTTCTTT.

The chain uses TRBV18 and TRBJ1-2; 7 bases match TRBD1. The V and J ends lost 3 bases and 4 bases, in that order; junction bases with no gene match: 2. Germline assignment: CDR1 KGHSH and CDR2 LQKENI. The CDR3 extends over 13 amino acids. CDR3 coding DNA: TGTGCCAGCTCACCTCGGGACAGCTATGGCTACACCTTC. It codes for CASSPRDSYGYTF.

CDR3 protein: CATSMGQGRVNTEAFF. The CDR3 coding sequence is TGTGCCACCAGCATGGGACAGGGGAGAGTGAACACTGAAGCTTTCTTT. The chain joins TRBV15 to TRBJ1-1, with 10 bases that match TRBD1. Germline V gene sequence: CDR1 LNHNV, CDR2 YYDKDF (reference sequence). Losses at the gene ends were 4 bases for V and 0 bases for J; bases not matched to a gene: 5. The CDR3 length is 16 residues.

This clone was seen more than once but under ten times. Other DNA sequences in this sample translate to the same CDR3. This sequence joins TRBV29-1 and TRBJ2-1, with 9 positions matching TRBD1. CDR3 length: 12 amino acids. The V gene end was trimmed by 7 bases and the J gene end by 7 bases; junction bases not matched to a gene: 5. Germline lookup yields CDR1 SQVTM and CDR2 ANQGSEA. The CDR3 sequence: CSANRGRNEQFF. The CDR3 DNA sequence: TGCAGCGCCAACAGGGGGCGGAATGAGCAGTTCTTC.